This T cell receptor beta chain emerged from a study of blood T cell repertoires in COVID-19 (dated by TCRdb to about 2020). With respect to the entire study: Samples covering the acute and convalescent phases of COVID-19 were provided by collaborators in the United States, Italy and Spain. The material from the prospective study consisted of cDNA or gDNA derived from T cells, B-cell-depleted T cells, or PBMCs. The dataset comprised deeply sampled blood TCRbeta repertoires from subjects exposed to, actively infected with, or recovered from COVID-19. The repertoires were released in a freely available public database meant as a resource for research on the immune response to SARS-CoV-2. Samples were obtained from the ongoing ImmuneRACE study (first 160 participants) and from some 1,200 subjects provided by 6 global collaborators. A de-identified subject ID, COVID-19 status, age in years and sex were almost always included in the sample metadata. Where available, HLA class I and class II types were taken from metadata supplied by the sample provider and were not determined by assay-based typing.

CDR1 and CDR2 were assigned from the germline V gene as ENHRY and SYGVKD. V lost 4 bases and J lost 2 bases, and the count of bases not matched to a germline gene is 11. Including the terminal cysteine and phenylalanine, the CDR3 comprises 16 residues. Kept here is only the CDR3 DNA, which spans 48 bases and is read in frame from base 1. TCRbeta CDR3 regions were amplified from genomic DNA using the immunoSEQ Assay, a bias-controlled multiplex PCR. On the study's bioinformatics: Within the assay, amplification of reference gene primers was used to estimate how many nucleated cells each sample contained. To quantify the absolute abundance of each unique TCRbeta CDR3 rearrangement, sequence reads were collapsed and filtered. For each sample, productive Simpson clonality was calculated as the square root of Simpson's diversity index over productive rearrangements. TCRdb's version of the immuneACCESS table is confined to in-frame rearrangements and falls short of the full clone set. An unresolved V gene accounts for under half of the shortfall where checked; the remainder is of unknown origin. V, J and clone size are those of that table, while D and trimming were read from the DNA. The sample table holds under 350,000 clones, of which around 86% were seen once. Under 3% of the sample rests with the top ten.

Participants in the prospective study were aged roughly 18 to 100 years, lived in 20 to 25 United States geographic areas, and enrolled through a virtual design. In the prospective study, participants were assigned to cohorts based on the clinical history participants reported in a screening survey and a study questionnaire. For ImmuneRACE Cohort 3, a participant was defined as recovered based on two consecutive negative NP/OP PCR tests, clearance by a healthcare professional, or resolution of symptoms. Mobile phlebotomists in the prospective study collected whole blood, serum and a nasopharyngeal or oropharyngeal swab from every participant. Over a roughly two-month period, participants in the prospective study had the option of providing additional blood draws and questionnaires. Prospective study blood samples were shipped either frozen or at room temperature before DNA extraction. Beyond this particular receptor, the publication reports: The quantity of clinical and demographic metadata differed by source and by participant and was supplied without curation.

About this clone: Its binding antigen is unknown. Base qualities were left out, and no much larger clone turns up one base away.

The chain is made from TRBV10-3 and TRBJ2-7, with 7 central nucleotides matching TRBD1. This TCR was recovered from a woman under 30 who had recovered from COVID-19. What was sequenced was PBMCs or T cells enriched from blood (not recorded which). The sequence in DNA is TGTGCCATCAGTGTAGGCCTCACAGGGGAGACCTACGAGCAGTACTTC. Its amino acids are CAISVGLTGETYEQYF.